The 5 T cell receptor beta chains given below trace back to one sample, sequenced in a study of cytomegalovirus exposure and HLA in healthy donors. PCR was performed using 60 Vbeta and 13 Jbeta primers. The data were produced by immunoSEQ multiplex PCR, yet TCRdb's version contains in-frame clones alone and is incomplete. The sample carries roughly 110,000 clones, approximately 70% recorded once. What was sequenced was PBMCs. Receptors originate from a woman in her 30s in good health and CMV-seronegative.

This clone appeared a few times. CDR3 coding DNA: TGTGCCAGCATTCTCCCTAGCGGGGGAGCAGATACGCAGTATTTT. Translated, it gives CASILPSGGADTQYF. This chain connects TRBV5-5 to TRBJ2-3, with 10 nucleotides matching TRBD2. This CDR3 spans 15 amino acids. V was pared by 6 bases and J by 4 bases, with 8 bases of the junction left unmatched. Germline V gene sequence: CDR1 SGHKS, CDR2 YYEKEE (reference sequence).

A few counts support this clone. The chain joins TRBV2 to TRBJ1-1; no clear D gene. CDR1 is SNHLY and CDR2 is FYNNEI in the germline V gene. The CDR3 length is 13 residues. V lost 0 bases and J 8 bases, leaving 10 bases between the germline ends. The CDR3 loop reads CASSEARRGEAFF. CDR3 nucleotides: TGTGCCAGCAGTGAAGCGCGGCGCGGCGAAGCTTTCTTT.

The chain employs TRBV5-6 and TRBJ1-5; TRBD1 might be the D (6 bases). CDR3 size: 16 residues. Trimming took 4 bases from V and 5 from J, leaving 19 bases between them. Germline lookup yields CDR1 SGHDT and CDR2 YYEEEE. CDR3 amino acids: CASSLGGRGVDQPQHF. The DNA for the CDR3 is TGTGCCAGCAGCCTAGGGGGAAGGGGAGTAGATCAGCCCCAGCATTTT.

This chain connects TRBV5-5 to TRBJ1-1; 8 nucleotides align to TRBD1. The J segment lost 5 bases and the V segment lost 0 bases, leaving 18 bases of the junction unmatched. The CDR3 sequence is 19 residues long. CDR1 and CDR2 (germline): SGHKS, YYEKEE (reference sequence). CDR3 DNA sequence: TGTGCCAGCAGCTTGGGCCGGACAGGGAGTGGGGGAAAGTCGACTGAAGCTTTCTTT. Amino acids: CASSLGRTGSGGKSTEAFF.

This sequence joins TRBV5-6 and TRBJ1-2; D might be TRBD1 (5 bases). Trimming shortened V by 3 bases and J by 4 bases, and 19 bases separated the two germline ends. This CDR3 comprises 16 residues. Germline V gene lookup returns CDR1 SGHDT and CDR2 YYEEEE. This chain's CDR3 is CASSSGGPGNFYGYTF. DNA for the CDR3: TGTGCCAGCAGCTCGGGAGGGCCAGGGAATTTCTATGGCTACACCTTC.